This note documents a single T cell receptor beta chain sequence. This record belongs to a study of blood T cell repertoires in COVID-19. The method was immunoSEQ multiplex PCR; TCRdb's version includes in-frame clones alone and lacks a portion of them. Of about 230,000 clones in the sample, 70% to 90% are singletons; the top ten hold roughly 12%. Input material: peripheral blood. The clonotype was recovered from a woman aged 18-29 years who had recovered from COVID-19.

The CDR3, as DNA: TGCGCCAGCAGCCAAGGAGCGGGAGGGTACTACAATGAGCAGTTCTTC. Its protein is CASSQGAGGYYNEQFF. J is TRBJ2-1 and V is TRBV4-3; 10 nucleotides agree with TRBD2. CDR3 size: 16 residues. J lost 3 bases, V lost 1 base, and 3 bases had no gene match. Germline V gene lookup returns CDR1 LGHNA and CDR2 YSLEER.